The 20 T cell receptor beta chains below were found in one sample sequenced in a study of T cells in Graves' hyperthyroidism and ophthalmopathy. Amplification yielded TCR beta CDR3 regions, with RNA transcripts as the source. TCR CDR3 underwent first-round RT-PCR with the HTBI primer set. Each CDR3 protein is one row after TCRdb ran MiXCR on the multiplex PCR reads. The data hold about 380,000 distinct CDR3 sequences, with 15% to 20% observed a single time. Sequenced input: blood. These receptor sequences come from a man younger than 30 with Graves' ophthalmopathy.

J is TRBJ2-5 and V is TRBV5-1, with 8 bases matching TRBD1. The CDR3 runs to 14 residues. J gave up 2 bases and V 4 bases, and 4 bases lay outside the gene matches. Looked up from germline, CDR1 is SGHRS and CDR2 is YFSETQ. CDR3 in DNA: TGCGCCAGCAGCGGCGGACAGGGACAAGAGACCCAGTACTTC. It specifies CASSGGQGQETQYF.

As concerns this clonotype: A much larger clone is a single base away; this may be a read error. This sequence joins TRBV12-3 or TRBV12-4 and TRBJ1-1, with D maybe TRBD1 (6 bases). The CDR3 totals 12 residues. Trimming took 10 bases from V and 4 from J, leaving 13 bases between them. The CDR3 loop reads CATTGTGTEAFF. The CDR3 nucleotides are TGTGCCACCACAGGGACGGGCACTGAAGCTTTCTTT.

The chain combines TRBV10-3 with TRBJ2-1; TRBD2 aligns across 8 bases. The CDR3 consists of 15 residues. V dropped 3 bases and J dropped 7; count of bases not matched to a gene: 8. The V gene's germline CDR1 is ENHRY and CDR2 SYGVKD. DNA of the CDR3: TGTGCCATCAGTGAAGACGGGGGGGCGGGGAATGAGCAGTTCTTC. This codes for CAISEDGGAGNEQFF.

The table lists this clonotype with many counts. The J gene is TRBJ1-2, the V gene TRBV3-1; TRBD1 agrees at 7 bases. The V segment lost 5 bases and the J segment 2 bases; nucleotides outside the gene matches: 5. The CDR3 is 14 residues long. Germline CDR1 LGHDT, CDR2 YNNKEL (reference sequence). CDR3 sequence: CASSTAGGNYGYTF. The CDR3 DNA sequence: TGTGCCAGCAGCACGGCAGGGGGAAACTATGGCTACACCTTC.

This clonotype was seen ten or more times. V gene TRBV3-1 combines with J gene TRBJ1-4; D not certain. The CDR3 is made up of 16 amino acids. V lost 0 bases to trimming and J lost 2 bases, with 10 bases between them. Germline lookup yields CDR1 LGHDT and CDR2 YNNKEL (reference sequence). The CDR3 coding sequence is TGTGCCAGCAGCCAAGATATGAGCACTACTAATGAAAAACTGTTTTTT. It yields the protein CASSQDMSTTNEKLFF.

This clonotype occurred many times. The chain employs TRBV5-1 and TRBJ1-4, with TRBD1 identical over 9 bases. The ends lost 4 bases at V and 5 bases at J; junction bases unmatched: 6. The CDR3 runs 15 residues. Per germline, CDR1 SGHRS and CDR2 YFSETQ. CDR3 sequence: CASSGQGIGNEKLFF. CDR3 in DNA: TGCGCCAGCAGCGGACAGGGGATTGGAAATGAAAAACTGTTTTTT.

V is TRBV19 and J is TRBJ1-1; a weak D match, TRBD1 (6 bases). This CDR3 region has 15 residues. Germline values: CDR1 LNHDA, CDR2 SQIVND (reference sequence). V dropped 3 bases and J dropped 0 bases, with 11 bases sitting between them. CDR3 sequence: CASSIQDRMNTEAFF. The CDR3 DNA is TGTGCCAGTAGTATCCAGGACAGAATGAACACTGAAGCTTTCTTT.

This clonotype was seen a few times. The chain couples TRBV5-1 to TRBJ2-4, with 8 bases aligning to TRBD1. J was trimmed by 5 bases and V by 4 bases; bases with no gene match: 5. In germline, CDR1 is SGHRS, CDR2 YFSETQ. The CDR3 is 14 residues long. The CDR3 loop reads CASSQSGQENIQYF. The CDR3 region has the DNA TGCGCCAGCAGCCAATCGGGACAGGAAAACATTCAGTACTTC.

This clonotype was recorded many times. The rearrangement links TRBV15 to TRBJ2-7; tentatively, D is TRBD2 (6 bases). The V gene's germline CDR1 is LNHNV and CDR2 YYDKDF (reference sequence). CDR3 length equals 17 residues. Trimming stripped 3 bases from V and 7 bases from J, with 25 bases between. The CDR3 DNA is TGTGCCACCAGCAGGGGGAAGGGGACTTGGAAGGTGGCGGAGCAGTACTTC. Protein product: CATSRGKGTWKVAEQYF.

The V and J genes are TRBV5-4 and TRBJ2-5; 8 bases are shared with TRBD2. The trim removed 5 bases at V and 5 bases at J, leaving 11 bases unmatched. There are 15 residues in the CDR3. Germline assignment: CDR1 SGHNT and CDR2 YYREEE (reference sequence). CDR3 nucleotide sequence: TGTGCCAGCAGATTTGCCGGGGGGGCCGGGGAGACCCAGTACTTC. Translating it yields CASRFAGGAGETQYF.

This clonotype was found many times. The CDR3 sequence: CASRRTYLRPQHF. The CDR3 DNA is TGTGCCAGCAGGCGGACTTACCTTAGGCCCCAGCATTTT. The chain combines TRBV2 with TRBJ1-5, with D hard to call. Trimming removed 6 bases at V and 9 bases at J, with 15 bases between. The CDR3 loop spans 13 amino acids. From germline, CDR1 is SNHLY and CDR2 FYNNEI.

At least ten counts were recorded for this clonotype. The V gene is TRBV11-2, the J gene TRBJ2-3; maybe TRBD2 (5 bases). The CDR3 has 13 residues. Trimming cost V 8 bases and J 0 bases, with 9 bases left between them. The V gene's germline CDR1 is SGHAT and CDR2 FQNNGV. This CDR3 reads CASRPSSTDTQYF. The CDR3 nucleotides are TGTGCCAGCCGGCCTAGCAGCACAGATACGCAGTATTTT.

The genes are TRBV18 and TRBJ2-1; 9 bases match TRBD1. Germline assignment: CDR1 KGHSH and CDR2 LQKENI. CDR3 size: 14 residues. After removal of 5 bases from V and 10 bases from J, the junction contained 9 bases not matched to a gene. DNA of the CDR3: TGTGCCAGCTCATTCGGACAGGGGAGTGCAGAGCAGTTCTTC. Amino acids: CASSFGQGSAEQFF.

This clonotype was observed many times. V and J are TRBV12-3 or TRBV12-4 and TRBJ1-2, with D hard to call. This CDR3 comprises 11 residues. Trimming left V 6 bases short and J 7 bases short, with 9 bases between. The CDR3 DNA sequence: TGTGCCAGCAGACGTGAGGGTGGCTACACCTTC. Its protein is CASRREGGYTF.

This clonotype has ten or more counts. The J gene is TRBJ2-5, the V gene TRBV7-2, with D perhaps being TRBD1 or TRBD2 (5 bases each). The germline gives CDR1 SGHTA, CDR2 FQGNSA. V lost 5 bases and J lost 7, with 14 bases in between. The CDR3 length is 13 residues. CDR3 sequence reads: CASSANSGGTQYF. The DNA of the CDR3 is TGTGCCAGCAGCGCCAATAGTGGGGGGACCCAGTACTTC.

The CDR3 DNA sequence: TGTGCCAGCAGCTTAGGAACACAGGGGGTTCACGGCGAGCAGTACTTC. It codes for CASSLGTQGVHGEQYF. The chain couples TRBV7-2 to TRBJ2-7; 8 nucleotides align to TRBD1. J gave up 6 bases and V 1 base, and 11 bases lay outside the gene matches. The CDR3 is made up of 16 amino acids. Germline V lookup: CDR1 SGHTA, CDR2 FQGNSA.

This clonotype was detected only once. The rearrangement uses TRBV16 and TRBJ2-2, with 7 bases aligning to TRBD1. Germline V gene data show CDR1 as KGHSY and CDR2 as FQNENV. CDR3 length equals 15 residues. J gave up 6 bases and V 2 bases, and 6 bases lay outside the gene matches. CDR3 in amino acids: CASSQTSTGSGELFF. The DNA of the CDR3 is TGTGCCAGCAGCCAAACCTCGACAGGGTCCGGGGAGCTGTTTTTT. Variable domain in full (rest from reference TRBV16 and TRBJ2-2): GEEVAQTPKHLVRGEGQKAKLYCAPIKGHSYVFWYQQVLKNEFKFLISFQNENVFDETGMPKERFSAKCLPNSPCSLEIQATKLEDSAVYFCASSQTSTGSGELFFGEGSRLTVL.

V and J are TRBV12-3 or TRBV12-4 and TRBJ2-3, with 9 nucleotides matching TRBD2. V lost 2 bases and J lost 4; bases outside the gene matches: 4. This CDR3 is 15 amino acids long. CDR3 DNA sequence: TGTGCCAGCAGTTTAATGGCGGGGGGGGCAGATACGCAGTATTTT. Protein: CASSLMAGGADTQYF.

This clonotype was observed at least ten times. The chain is built from TRBV11-2 and TRBJ1-5; perhaps TRBD1 as D (5 bases). V lost 5 bases and J lost 5, with 16 bases in between. From germline, CDR1 is SGHAT and CDR2 FQNNGV. The CDR3 sequence is 15 residues long. CDR3 in amino acids: CASSPGSGRDQPQHF. The CDR3 bases are TGTGCCAGCAGCCCAGGGTCGGGGAGGGATCAGCCCCAGCATTTT.

Written as DNA, the CDR3 is TGTGCCAGCAGTGAAATGGCTAGCGGAACTAGGGATGAGCAGTTCTTC. It is translated as CASSEMASGTRDEQFF. The chain employs TRBV6-1 and TRBJ2-1; 7 bases are shared with TRBD2. This CDR3 comprises 16 residues. J lost 8 bases, V lost 2 bases, and 12 bases had no gene match. Germline V gene lookup returns CDR1 MNHNS and CDR2 SASEGT.